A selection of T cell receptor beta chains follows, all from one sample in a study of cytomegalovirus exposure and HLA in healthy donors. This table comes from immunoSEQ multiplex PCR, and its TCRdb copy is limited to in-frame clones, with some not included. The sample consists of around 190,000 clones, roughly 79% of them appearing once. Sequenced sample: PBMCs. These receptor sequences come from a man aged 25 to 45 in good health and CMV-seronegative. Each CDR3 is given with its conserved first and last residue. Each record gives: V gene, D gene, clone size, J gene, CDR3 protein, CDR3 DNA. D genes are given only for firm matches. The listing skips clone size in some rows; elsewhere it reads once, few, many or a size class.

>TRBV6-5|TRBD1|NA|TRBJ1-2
CASSYQGAPGYTF
TGTGCCAGCAGTTACCAGGGGGCACCCGGCTACACCTTC
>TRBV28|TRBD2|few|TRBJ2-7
CASVSTSAGGYEQYF
TGTGCCAGCGTTTCTACGTCCGCGGGGGGCTACGAGCAGTACTTC
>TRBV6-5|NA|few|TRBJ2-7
CASSYDYSYEQYF
TGTGCCAGCAGTTACGACTACTCCTACGAGCAGTACTTC
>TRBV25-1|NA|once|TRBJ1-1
CAPTRGHLNTEAFF
TGTGCCCCTACCAGGGGACACCTGAACACTGAAGCTTTCTTT
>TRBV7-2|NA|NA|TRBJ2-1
CASSLVGGSYEQFF
TGTGCCAGCAGCTTAGTCGGAGGATCCTATGAGCAGTTCTTC
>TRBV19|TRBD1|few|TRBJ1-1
CASSIRRTGKKNTEAFF
TGTGCCAGTAGTATCCGACGGACAGGAAAAAAGAACACTGAAGCTTTCTTT
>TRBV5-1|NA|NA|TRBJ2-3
CASSLRAGSTDTQYF
TGCGCCAGCAGCTTGAGGGCGGGAAGCACAGATACGCAGTATTTT
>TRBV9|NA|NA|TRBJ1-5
CASSMQGNQPQHF
TGTGCCAGCTCAATGCAGGGCAATCAGCCCCAGCATTTT
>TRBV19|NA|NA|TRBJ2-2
CASSIALASPGELFF
TGTGCCAGTAGTATAGCCCTAGCGAGTCCCGGGGAGCTGTTTTTT
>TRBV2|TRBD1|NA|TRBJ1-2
CASQRTGSNYGYTF
TGTGCCAGCCAAAGGACAGGGTCTAACTATGGCTACACCTTC
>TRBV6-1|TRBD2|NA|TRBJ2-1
CASSERTSGRGYNSYNEQFF
TGTGCCAGCAGTGAGAGGACTAGCGGGAGGGGATATAACTCCTACAATGAGCAGTTCTTC
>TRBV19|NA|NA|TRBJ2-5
CASSIGGRYQETQYF
TGTGCCAGTAGTATAGGGGGGAGGTACCAAGAGACCCAGTACTTC
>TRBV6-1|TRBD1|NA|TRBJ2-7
CASRAGQGKGEQYF
TGTGCCAGCAGGGCGGGACAGGGGAAGGGCGAGCAGTACTTC
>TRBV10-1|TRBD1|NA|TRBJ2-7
CASSDLGTGSYEQYF
TGCGCCAGCAGTGATTTGGGGACAGGGTCCTACGAGCAGTACTTC
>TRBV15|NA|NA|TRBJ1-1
CATSRGGSLAEAFF
TGTGCCACCAGCAGAGGGGGCTCCTTGGCTGAAGCTTTCTTT
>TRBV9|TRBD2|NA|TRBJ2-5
CASSVYSGTNQETQYF
TGTGCCAGCAGCGTATACTCCGGGACTAACCAAGAGACCCAGTACTTC
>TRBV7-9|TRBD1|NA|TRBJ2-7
CASSPTGGPGVYEQYF
TGTGCCAGCAGCCCAACAGGGGGCCCGGGTGTCTACGAGCAGTACTTC
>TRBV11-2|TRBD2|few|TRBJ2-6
CASSLVVAGVGGANVLTF
TGTGCCAGCAGCTTAGTCGTAGCGGGAGTGGGCGGGGCCAACGTCCTGACTTTC
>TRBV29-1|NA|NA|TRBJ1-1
CSVEGAGRTEAFF
TGCAGCGTTGAAGGGGCAGGGCGGACTGAAGCTTTCTTT
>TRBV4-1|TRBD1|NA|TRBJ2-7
CASSLGQGDYEQYF
TGCGCCAGCAGCCTCGGACAGGGGGACTACGAGCAGTACTTC
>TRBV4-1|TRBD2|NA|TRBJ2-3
CASSQGSLAGRDTQYF
TGCGCCAGCAGCCAAGGAAGTCTAGCGGGGCGAGATACGCAGTATTTT
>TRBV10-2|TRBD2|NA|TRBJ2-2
CASTYSGTSGIGGELFF
TGCGCCAGCACTTATTCCGGGACTAGCGGGATAGGAGGGGAGCTGTTTTTT
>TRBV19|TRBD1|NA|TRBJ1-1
CASSSGTGIMNTEAFF
TGTGCCAGTAGTTCCGGGACAGGGATTATGAACACTGAAGCTTTCTTT
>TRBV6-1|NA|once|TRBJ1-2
CASSELGGYGYTF
TGTGCCAGCAGTGAGTTGGGAGGCTATGGCTACACCTTC
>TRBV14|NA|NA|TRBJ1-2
CASSQVREFYGYTF
TGTGCCAGCAGCCAAGTTCGGGAATTCTATGGCTACACCTTC
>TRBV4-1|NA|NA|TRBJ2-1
CASSRERAGAYNEQFF
TGCGCCAGCAGCCGCGAACGGGCAGGGGCCTACAATGAGCAGTTCTTC
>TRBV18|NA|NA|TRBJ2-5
CASSPLTPAETQYF
TGTGCCAGCTCACCATTAACCCCCGCGGAGACCCAGTACTTC
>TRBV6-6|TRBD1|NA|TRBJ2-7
CASSPPGTAYYEQYF
TGTGCCAGCAGTCCCCCCGGGACAGCTTATTACGAGCAGTACTTC
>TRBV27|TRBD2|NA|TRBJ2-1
CASISGRRANEQFF
TGTGCCAGCATTAGCGGGAGGAGGGCCAATGAGCAGTTCTTC
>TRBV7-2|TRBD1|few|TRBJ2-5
CASSARAQGTGETQYF
TGTGCCAGCAGCGCGCGCGCACAAGGGACAGGGGAGACCCAGTACTTC
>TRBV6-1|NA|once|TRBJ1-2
CASSEGRGYGYTF
TGTGCCAGCAGTGAAGGTCGGGGGTATGGCTACACCTTC
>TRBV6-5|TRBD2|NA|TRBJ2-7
CASSYGAGGPYEQYF
TGTGCCAGCAGTTACGGCGCGGGAGGCCCCTACGAGCAGTACTTC
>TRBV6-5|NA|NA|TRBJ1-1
CASSYWGRGYTEAFF
TGTGCCAGCAGTTACTGGGGTAGGGGATACACTGAAGCTTTCTTT
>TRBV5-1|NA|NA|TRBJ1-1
CASSRRTGVLAEAFF
TGCGCCAGCAGCCGCCGAACCGGGGTTTTGGCTGAAGCTTTCTTT
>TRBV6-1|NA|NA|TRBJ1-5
CASSLQGPNQPQHF
TGTGCCAGCAGTCTTCAGGGTCCCAATCAGCCCCAGCATTTT
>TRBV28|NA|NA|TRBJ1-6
CASSPPGGGSPLHF
TGTGCCAGCAGTCCCCCGGGGGGCGGATCACCCCTCCACTTT
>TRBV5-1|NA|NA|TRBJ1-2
CASSPDQGHPNYGYTF
TGCGCCAGCAGCCCAGATCAGGGGCACCCTAACTATGGCTACACCTTC
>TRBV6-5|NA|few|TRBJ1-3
CASRREPGNTIYF
TGTGCCAGCAGGAGGGAGCCTGGAAACACCATATATTTT
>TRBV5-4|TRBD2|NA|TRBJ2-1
CASSLKREFGNEQFF
TGTGCCAGCAGCTTGAAGCGGGAGTTTGGCAATGAGCAGTTCTTC